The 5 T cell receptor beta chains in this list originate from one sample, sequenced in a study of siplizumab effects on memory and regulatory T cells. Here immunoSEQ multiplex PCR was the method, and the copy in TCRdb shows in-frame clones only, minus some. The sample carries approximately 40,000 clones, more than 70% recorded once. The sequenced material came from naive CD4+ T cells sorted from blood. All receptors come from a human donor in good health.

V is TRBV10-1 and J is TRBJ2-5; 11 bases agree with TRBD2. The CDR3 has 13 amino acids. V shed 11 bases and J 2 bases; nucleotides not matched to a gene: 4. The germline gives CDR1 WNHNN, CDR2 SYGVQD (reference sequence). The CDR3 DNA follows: TGCGCCCGTTCTAGCGGGGGGCAAGAGACCCAGTACTTC. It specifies CARSSGGQETQYF.

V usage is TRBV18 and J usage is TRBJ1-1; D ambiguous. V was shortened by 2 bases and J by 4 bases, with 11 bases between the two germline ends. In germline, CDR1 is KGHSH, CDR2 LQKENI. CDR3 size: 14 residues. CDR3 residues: CASSPSRGGTEAFF. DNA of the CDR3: TGTGCCAGCTCACCAAGTCGGGGAGGCACTGAAGCTTTCTTT.

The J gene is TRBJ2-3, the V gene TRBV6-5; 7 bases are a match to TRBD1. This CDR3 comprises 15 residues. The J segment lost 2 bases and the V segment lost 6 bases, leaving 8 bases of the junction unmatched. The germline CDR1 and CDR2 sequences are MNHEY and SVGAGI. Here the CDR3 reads CASRRRDSTTDTQYF. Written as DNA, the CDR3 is TGTGCCAGCAGACGCCGGGACAGCACCACAGATACGCAGTATTTT.

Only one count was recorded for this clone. The chain's CDR3 is CASGLVSGGNTEAFF. CDR3 nucleotides: TGTGCTAGTGGTTTGGTAAGCGGGGGGAACACTGAAGCTTTCTTT. The chain carries TRBV12-5 and TRBJ1-1; TRBD1 might be the D (5 bases). The CDR3 contains 15 residues. The V gene's germline CDR1 is LGHNT and CDR2 FRNRAP. The germline V and J ends were trimmed by 0 bases and 1 base, with 9 bases remaining between them.

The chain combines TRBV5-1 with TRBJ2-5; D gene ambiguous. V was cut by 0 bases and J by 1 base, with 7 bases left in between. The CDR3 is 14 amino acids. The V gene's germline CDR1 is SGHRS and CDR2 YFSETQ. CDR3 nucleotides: TGCGCCAGCAGCTTGGCCAGGTTCCAAGAGACCCAGTACTTC. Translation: CASSLARFQETQYF.